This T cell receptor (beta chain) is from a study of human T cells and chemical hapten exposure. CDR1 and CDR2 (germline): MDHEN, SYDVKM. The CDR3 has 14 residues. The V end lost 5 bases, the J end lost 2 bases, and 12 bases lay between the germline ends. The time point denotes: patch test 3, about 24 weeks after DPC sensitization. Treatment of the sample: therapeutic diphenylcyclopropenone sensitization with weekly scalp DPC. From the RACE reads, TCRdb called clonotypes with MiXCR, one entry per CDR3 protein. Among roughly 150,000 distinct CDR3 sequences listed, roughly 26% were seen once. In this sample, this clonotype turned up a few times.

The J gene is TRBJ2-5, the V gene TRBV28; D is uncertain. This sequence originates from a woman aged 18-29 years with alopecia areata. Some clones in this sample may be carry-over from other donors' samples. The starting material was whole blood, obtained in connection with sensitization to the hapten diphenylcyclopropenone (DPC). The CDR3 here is CASSPQLLQETQYF. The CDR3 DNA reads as TGTGCCAGCAGTCCACAGCTATTACAAGAGACCCAGTACTTC.